The 28 T cell receptor beta chains below all came from one sample that was sequenced in a study of breast tumors, draining lymph nodes, adjacent tissues. MiXCR, applied by TCRdb to the multiplex PCR reads, yields one record per CDR3 protein. The sample carries about 200,000 distinct CDR3 sequences, less than 35% recorded once. Samples came from axillary lymph nodes draining the breast cancer. The specimen sequenced was axillary lymph node tissue. These receptors were taken from a female donor with breast cancer. Some clones in this sample may be carry-over from other donors' samples.

About this clonotype itself: This could be a read error, since a much larger clone is one nucleotide away. The rearrangement uses TRBV5-1 and TRBJ1-2; 8 nucleotides line up with TRBD1. Germline CDR1 is SGHRS and CDR2 is YFSETQ. This CDR3 region has 15 residues. DNA for the CDR3: TGTGTCAGCAGTCCTGACAGGGGAGTACCCACCAGCTACACCTTC. It specifies CVSSPDRGVPTSYTF.

Notes on this clonotype: It may be a read error: a sequence one base away is much more abundant. This rearrangement joins TRBV5-1 to TRBJ2-2; D tentatively reads TRBD1 or TRBD2 (5 bases each). This CDR3 contains 13 residues. CDR1 is SGHRS, CDR2 YFSETQ, per germline. The CDR3 DNA reads as TGCGCCAGCCGCCCTGAAGTCCCCGGGGACCTGTTTTTT. It codes for CASRPEVPGDLFF. The full variable domain, completed using reference TRBV5-1 and TRBJ2-2, is KAGVTQTPRYLIKTRGQQVTLSCSPISGHRSVSWYQQTPGQGLQFLFEYFSETQRNKGNFPGRFSGRQFSNSRSEMNVSTLELGDSALYLCASRPEVPGDLFFGEGSRLTVL.

This clonotype was seen a handful of times. The gene calls are TRBV28 and TRBJ1-5; TRBD1 matches at 7 bases. The CDR3 loop spans 13 amino acids. Germline trimming cut 6 bases from V and 4 bases from J; bases unmatched to any gene: 3. CDR1 and CDR2 (germline): MDHEN, SYDVKM. CDR3 bases: TGTGCCAGCAGCTGGGGACAGAATCAGCCCCAGCATTTT. This translates into CASSWGQNQPQHF. The full variable domain, with the rest looked up from reference TRBV28 and TRBJ1-5, is DVKVTQSSRYLVKRTGEKVFLECVQDMDHENMFWYRQDPGLGLRLIYFSYDVKMKEKGDIPEGYSVSREKKERFSLILESASTNQTSMYLCASSWGQNQPQHFGDGTRLSIL.

This clonotype came up many times. This chain uses TRBV20-1 with TRBJ1-3; a weak D match, TRBD1 (6 bases). Trimming removed 0 bases at V and 0 bases at J, with 9 bases between. Per germline, CDR1 DFQATT and CDR2 SNEGSKA (reference sequence). The CDR3 consists of 15 residues. As DNA, the CDR3 is TGCAGTGCTAGAGATGGACAGAGCTCTGGAAACACCATATATTTT. Its protein is CSARDGQSSGNTIYF.

The V gene is TRBV7-8, the J gene TRBJ1-5; D gene uncertain. V lost 5 bases and J 6 bases, leaving 17 bases between the germline ends. This CDR3 spans 15 amino acids. CDR1 and CDR2 from the germline V gene are SGHVS and FQNEAQ. CDR3 protein: CASSRGSGNIQPQHF. CDR3 nucleotide sequence: TGTGCCAGCAGCCGAGGGTCTGGGAATATTCAGCCCCAGCATTTT.

This clonotype was seen ten or more times. The V and J genes are TRBV20-1 and TRBJ1-2; a weak D match, TRBD1 (5 bases). The germline CDR1 and CDR2 sequences are DFQATT and SNEGSKA (reference sequence). The CDR3 loop spans 15 amino acids. V gave up 2 bases and J gave up 2 bases, with 15 bases separating them. The CDR3 DNA reads TGCAGTGCTAGAAAAGGGACTCTACTCAACTATGGCTACACCTTC. Translating it yields CSARKGTLLNYGYTF.

This clonotype appeared many times. This chain uses TRBV20-1 with TRBJ1-5, with a tentative D call TRBD1 (5 bases). The CDR3 totals 15 residues. V was pared by 0 bases and J by 1 base, with 10 bases between. The germline CDR1 and CDR2 sequences are DFQATT and SNEGSKA (reference sequence). The CDR3, as DNA: TGCAGTGCTAGAGATCCCCGACAGAGCAATCAGCCCCAGCATTTT. Its protein product is CSARDPRQSNQPQHF.

As concerns this clonotype: It may be a read error: a sequence one base away is much more abundant. The chain links TRBV5-1 to TRBJ2-3; 12 bases map to TRBD2. The ends lost 4 bases at V and 8 bases at J; junction bases unmatched: 14. This CDR3 spans 17 amino acids. Germline CDR1 reads SGHRS; CDR2 reads YFSETQ. This CDR3 is CASSPGTSGSRGGTQYF. The DNA of the CDR3 is TGCGCCAGCAGCCCGGGGACTAGCGGGTCCCGGGGAGGTACGCAGTATTTT.

The gene calls are TRBV5-5 and TRBJ1-2; a possible D gene is TRBD1 (6 bases). The V end was cut by 0 bases, the J end by 7 bases, with 13 bases between. Germline CDR1 and CDR2: SGHKS and YYEKEE (reference sequence). This CDR3 contains 14 residues. CDR3: CASSLARGWSGYTF. The CDR3 coding sequence is TGTGCCAGCAGCTTGGCCAGGGGATGGAGTGGCTACACCTTC.

This clonotype was seen repeatedly, ten times or more. The V call is TRBV12-3 or TRBV12-4, the J call TRBJ1-2, with D uncertain. This CDR3 comprises 11 residues. V lost 6 bases, J lost 13 bases, and 15 bases lay in between. In DNA form, the CDR3 reads TGTGCCAGCAGACGTTTACAGTTCTCCACCTTC. Its protein product is CASRRLQFSTF.

This clonotype was recorded at least ten times. The rearrangement uses TRBV24-1 and TRBJ2-1; 8 bases line up with TRBD2. CDR3 length: 16 residues. The ends lost 4 bases at V and 4 bases at J; junction bases unmatched: 8. Germline loops: CDR1 KGHDR, CDR2 SFDVKD. The CDR3 DNA is TGTGCCACCAGTGAGACCGGGACTAGTTCTTACAATGAGCAGTTCTTC. Translation gives CATSETGTSSYNEQFF.

This clonotype appeared many times. The V call is TRBV4-1, the J call TRBJ2-3, with D uncertain. Germline CDR1 MGHRA, CDR2 YSYEKL. The V and J ends lost 3 bases and 0 bases respectively, with 10 bases between them. The CDR3 runs to 15 residues. For the CDR3, the DNA is TGCGCCAGCAGCCACCTTCCCTTTAGCACAGATACGCAGTATTTT. Its protein is CASSHLPFSTDTQYF.

This clonotype was seen ten or more times. J is TRBJ2-5 and V is TRBV19; D tentatively reads TRBD1 or TRBD2 (5 bases each). The CDR3 extends over 13 amino acids. With 2 bases removed from V and 7 bases from J, the gap between germline ends came to 11 bases. From germline, CDR1 is LNHDA and CDR2 SQIVND (reference sequence). CDR3 sequence (DNA): TGTGCCAGTAGTATATGGGGGAGTGGGACCCAGTACTTC. Encoded protein: CASSIWGSGTQYF. The full variable domain, completed using reference TRBV19 and TRBJ2-5, is DGGITQSPKYLFRKEGQNVTLSCEQNLNHDAMYWYRQDPGQGLRLIYYSQIVNDFQKGDIAEGYSVSREKKESFPLTVTSAQKNPTAFYLCASSIWGSGTQYFGPGTRLLVL.

This clonotype has at least ten counts. One base away lies a much larger clone, so this may be a sequencing read error. The gene calls are TRBV20-1 and TRBJ1-2, with a possible D match to TRBD1 (5 bases). The CDR3 is 12 amino acids. Germline V CDR1 and CDR2: DFQATT, SNEGSKA (reference sequence). The CDR3 here is CSATDNHYGSTF. In DNA, the CDR3 is TGCAGTGCTACGGACAACCACTATGGCTCCACCTTC.

This clonotype was recorded at least ten times. This rearrangement joins TRBV5-6 to TRBJ1-6, with D tentatively TRBD1 (6 bases). Germline V gene lookup returns CDR1 SGHDT and CDR2 YYEEEE. The CDR3 is 14 residues long. V gave up 3 bases and J gave up 4 bases, with 8 bases separating them. CDR3 sequence reads: CASSSQGYNSPLHF. Written as DNA, the CDR3 is TGTGCCAGCAGCTCTCAGGGGTATAATTCACCCCTCCACTTT. Based on the CDR3 plus reference TRBV5-6 and TRBJ1-6, the full variable domain is DAGVTQSPTHLIKTRGQQVTLRCSPKSGHDTVSWYQQALGQGPQFIFQYYEEEERQRGNFPDRFSGHQFPNYSSELNVNALLLGDSALYLCASSSQGYNSPLHFGNGTRLTVT.

The V call is TRBV24-1, the J call TRBJ1-5; no reliable D call. V was cut by 7 bases and J by 4 bases, with 19 bases left in between. Germline V gene sequence: CDR1 KGHDR, CDR2 SFDVKD. The CDR3 runs 16 residues. CDR3: CATSSQDGAANQPQHF. CDR3 sequence (DNA): TGTGCCACCAGCAGCCAAGATGGTGCAGCAAATCAGCCCCAGCATTTT.

In its sample, this clonotype was seen many times. This chain connects TRBV19 to TRBJ1-2; no clear D gene. V lost 9 bases, J lost 7 bases, and 12 bases lay in between. Germline V lookup: CDR1 LNHDA, CDR2 SQIVND (reference sequence). There are 11 residues in the CDR3. CDR3 loop: CARSRRTGYTF. In DNA, the CDR3 is TGTGCCAGAAGCCGCAGGACTGGCTACACCTTC.

The chain employs TRBV11-1 and TRBJ1-4; D is uncertain. Trimming removed 4 bases at V and 8 bases at J, with 11 bases between. Germline assignment: CDR1 SGHAT and CDR2 FQDESV (reference sequence). This CDR3 spans 13 amino acids. The DNA of the CDR3 is TGTGCCAGCAGCTCCGGGTCCGGAGAAAAACTGTTTTTT. Its translation is CASSSGSGEKLFF.

This chain connects TRBV27 to TRBJ2-7; either TRBD1 or TRBD2 may supply D (6 bases each). Germline lookup yields CDR1 MNHEY and CDR2 SMNVEV (reference sequence). The CDR3 covers 14 residues. V was shortened by 4 bases and J by 4 bases, with 14 bases between the two germline ends. The CDR3 region is CASSSLTGTYEQYF. CDR3 DNA sequence: TGTGCCAGCAGTTCTCTTACAGGGACTTACGAGCAGTACTTC.

V is TRBV20-1 and J is TRBJ2-4; TRBD1 matches at 9 bases. The assigned J gene may be wrong: the sequence end matches TRBJ2-5 better. Germline assignment: CDR1 DFQATT and CDR2 SNEGSKA (reference sequence). The CDR3 contains 12 residues. Written as DNA, the CDR3 is TGCAGCCCGGGACAGGGAGGAGAGACCCAGTACTTC. Translated: CSPGQGGETQYF.

Comments on this clonotype: A single base separates this from a much larger clone, so it may be a read error. The chain links TRBV29-1 to TRBJ2-5; TRBD2 aligns across 7 bases. Germline CDR1 SQVTM, CDR2 ANQGSEA. The CDR3 is made up of 16 amino acids. The junction had 13 bases not matched to a gene; V was cut back by 1 base and J by 5 bases. As DNA, the CDR3 is TGCAGCGTTGAAGGGAGTCGAGGGAGGGCCCTCGAGACCCAGTACTTC. Protein product: CSVEGSRGRALETQYF.

There are a few counts of this clonotype. Here the CDR3 omits its conserved ending phenylalanine or tryptophan, so a read error is the likely source. Because the CDR3's place on the DNA is in doubt, the DNA is left out and the CDR3 is given as listed by TCRdb. The chain joins TRBV6-6 to TRBJ2-3; the D segment call TRBD2 is taken from the table without a DNA check. The CDR3 region is 8 residues in length, termini included. CDR1 is MNHNY and CDR2 is SVGAGI in the germline V gene (reference sequence). The chain's CDR3 is CASREGNY.

The chain is built from TRBV2 and TRBJ1-2, with D maybe TRBD1 (6 bases). The CDR3 sequence is 13 residues long. Germline loops: CDR1 SNHLY, CDR2 FYNNEI. V dropped 7 bases and J dropped 4 bases, with 13 bases sitting between them. CDR3 sequence (DNA): TGTGCCAGCACGGTAACAGGGTCCTATGGCTACACCTTC. As protein: CASTVTGSYGYTF. Full variable domain (rest looked up from reference TRBV2 and TRBJ1-2): EPEVTQTPSHQVTQMGQEVILRCVPISNHLYFYWYRQILGQKVEFLVSFYNNEISEKSEIFDDQFSVERPDGSNFTLKIRSTKLEDSAMYFCASTVTGSYGYTFGSGTRLTVV.

The rearrangement joins TRBV7-9 to TRBJ1-3; 9 positions agree with TRBD1. CDR1 is SEHNR, CDR2 FQNEAQ, per germline (reference sequence). The CDR3 has 17 residues. V lost 5 bases to trimming and J lost 8 bases; unmatched junction nucleotides: 16. The CDR3 loop reads CASSVGTGYNYGYTIYF. The CDR3 DNA reads TGTGCCAGCAGCGTAGGGACAGGGTACAACTATGGCTACACCATATATTTT.

Ten or more counts support this clonotype. The chain combines TRBV7-8 with TRBJ2-7, with a possible D match to TRBD2 (6 bases). CDR1 and CDR2 from the germline V gene are SGHVS and FQNEAQ. V lost 5 bases and J lost 6, with 11 bases in between. CDR3 length: 12 amino acids. The CDR3 DNA reads as TGTGCCAGCAGCCCAGGAGGGGTCGAGCAGTACTTC. Its protein is CASSPGGVEQYF.

About this clonotype itself: The missing conserved phenylalanine or tryptophan at the end of this CDR3 makes a read error likely. The DNA is omitted, as the CDR3 cannot be located on it reliably, and the CDR3 follows TCRdb's listing. The chain's CDR3 is CASSRGRTG. This sequence joins TRBV6-6 and TRBJ1-6. The CDR3 length is 9 residues, termini included. Germline CDR1 reads MNHNY; CDR2 reads SVGAGI (reference sequence).

This clonotype was counted many times. This rearrangement joins TRBV7-9 to TRBJ1-5; 7 bases map to TRBD1. With 5 bases clipped from V and 0 bases from J, the junction kept 4 bases outside the gene matches. CDR3 size: 15 residues. CDR1 and CDR2 from the germline V gene are SEHNR and FQNEAQ (reference sequence). For the CDR3, the DNA is TGTGCCAGCAGCCCGGACAGGTCTAGCAATCAGCCCCAGCATTTT. The encoded protein is CASSPDRSSNQPQHF. The whole variable domain, filled in from reference TRBV7-9 and TRBJ1-5, reads DTGVSQNPRHKITKRGQNVTFRCDPISEHNRLYWYRQTLGQGPEFLTYFQNEAQLEKSRLLSDRFSAERPKGSFSTLEIQRTEQGDSAMYLCASSPDRSSNQPQHFGDGTRLSIL.

A few counts support this clonotype. Given a much more abundant clone one base away, this may be a read error. For the CDR3, the DNA is TGTACCACCAGGTGGGGTCCAAACAATGAGCAGTTCTTC. Protein sequence: CTTRWGPNNEQFF. The chain joins TRBV7-2 to TRBJ2-1; D remains ambiguous. The V gene lost 10 bases and the J gene lost 5 bases, with 15 bases spanning the gap. Germline CDR1 and CDR2: SGHTA and FQGNSA. The CDR3 covers 13 residues. Complete variable domain (other parts from reference TRBV7-2 and TRBJ2-1): GAGVSQSPSNKVTEKGKDVELRCDPISGHTALYWYRQSLGQGLEFLIYFQGNSAPDKSGLPSDRFSAERTGGSVSTLTIQRTQQEDSAVYLCTTRWGPNNEQFFGPGTRLTVL.